The T cell receptor beta chain described here comes from a study of cytomegalovirus exposure and HLA in healthy donors (dated by TCRdb to between 2016 and 2019). Looking at the study overall: An earlier analysis of about 560 of the donors reported around 280 Gb of sequence data and 117 million unique TCR beta sequences obtained from about 179 million T cells. About 330 gigabases of sequencing data and tens of millions of unique TCR sequences made up an early release that covered fewer than 650 HLA-typed donors. Among the roughly 390 genotyped donors, approximately 81% belonged to the genetic ancestry cluster associated with self-reported Caucasian donors. The study aimed to test whether signatures of past pathogen exposure could be identified by cataloging public T cell receptors. The study profiled the T cell repertoires of hundreds of subjects by immunosequencing and related them to cytomegalovirus serostatus. Besides the first cohort of some 670 subjects, a separate validation cohort made up of over 100 different subjects was used. To predict cytomegalovirus infection status, the study brought together high-throughput TCR immunosequencing, statistical association of individual TCRs with disease status, and machine learning. In a later analysis, previously published TCR beta repertoires from fewer than 750 donors were re-analyzed and high-resolution HLA genotyping was added so that TCR occurrence patterns could be studied. Rather than using new phenotypic data, the later analysis identified candidate immune exposures from TCR beta sequences and from how often those sequences occurred across donors. An earlier analysis of 500 to 650 of the donors applied high-throughput TCR beta sequencing to assess whether each TCR beta V gene segment acted as functional or pseudogenic. Donor age, sex, ethnicity and CMV serostatus were compiled alongside the repertoire data. Genome-wide SNP genotypes for about 60% of the roughly 700 donors were used in a later genetic analysis, which treated that subset as a discovery cohort. All discovery cohort repertoires had been generated using a single sequencing platform. Both class I and class II loci were covered by HLA typing, at four-digit resolution. Typing coverage varied by locus: roughly 620-630 donors for A, B, C, DRB1 and DQB1; more than 500 for DQA1; 600 to 610 for DPA1; roughly 470 for DPB1. Because of strong linkage in the cohort, five DR-DQ haplotypes were treated as single units for association and clustering. On average, roughly 250,000 unique TCR beta nucleotide sequences were sequenced per donor among a few hundred genotyped donors of the cohort, with roughly 18% of those sequences being non-productive.

The cohort consisted of approximately 670 healthy bone marrow donors. All cohort members were sampled while nominally healthy, although unrecorded immune exposures were likely present. The donor was CMV seronegative and was included in the group of several hundred seronegative cohort members. A peripheral blood sample was provided by each donor, and peripheral blood mononuclear cells were used for TCR beta sequencing. Genomic DNA extraction from the blood cell samples was performed with the Qiagen DNeasy Blood Extraction Kit. Findings and caveats that apply to the study as a whole: A total of about 180 TCR beta chains were listed by the study as associated with cytomegalovirus. Strong co-occurrence of HLA alleles, especially DR and DQ, made assigning TCR associations to individual alleles difficult. Across donors, most TCR sequences were observed very rarely, whereas some public TCRs were present in many individuals. Sequencing depth was assumed to be roughly uniform across donors in the presence/absence analyses, though that assumption may not hold. Because counts were too low, 15 or so rarely observed V segments, including chromosome 9 orphons, were excluded from the earlier analysis of 587 of the donors. Immune exposure information for the cohort was limited to CMV serostatus. The classifier was reported to diagnose cytomegalovirus status with high specificity and sensitivity in both the original cohort and the validation cohort. A later analysis found that TCR association rates varied across HLA loci, with DRB1 alleles showing the most associated TCRs and HLA-C alleles the fewest. It was suggested by the authors that the approach could potentially be generalized to other disease states and immunological phenotypes. The sequencing pipeline was judged likely to have produced a cluster of highly shared sequence variants as a technical artifact. An association between a missense DCLRE1C variant and V-gene and J-gene trimming of TCR beta chains was found in a later genetic analysis and replicated in an independent cohort. Some IMGT-functional V segments, including TRBV6-2 and TRBV6-3, could not be told apart with the 87-base-pair reads, so those segments were excluded. A further reported finding was that TCR beta sequences accurately predicted the HLA-A and HLA-B alleles for most subjects in the first cohort. This cohort had only TCR beta chains sequenced, and the lack of alpha or paired-chain data limited which features could be detected. In an earlier analysis of a few hundred of the donors, most TCR beta V segments were observed in productive rearrangements about 90% or about 30% of the time, broadly matching IMGT annotations. A later analysis reported that several top co-occurrence clusters appeared linked to parvovirus B19, influenza, CMV and Epstein-Barr virus. Three of the identified cytomegalovirus-associated TCR beta chains were confirmed in vitro to be specific for cytomegalovirus antigens. A later analysis found that HLA-associated TCR beta chains were more clonally expanded and had lower generation probabilities than equally common non-associated chains. Linkage disequilibrium might explain the correlated functional status among segregating V segments, but an unknown experimental factor could not be excluded. According to a later analysis, most CMV-associated TCR beta chains appeared to be HLA-restricted, and the HLA associations seemed to be driven largely by CMV exposure. In a later analysis, some 18,000 TCR beta sequences were associated with specific HLA alleles at a false discovery rate of 0.05. HLA typing was unavailable for some donors at each locus, so association tests used only the typed subset. A later genetic analysis reported fewer N-insertions in productive TCRs among donors in an Asian-associated ancestry cluster than the roughly 650-donor mean.

Library preparation used the immunoSEQ multiplex PCR assay. A mixture of 60 forward primers for TCR Vbeta segments and 13 reverse primers for TCR Jbeta segments was used in the multiplex PCR. The CDR3 region of rearranged TCR beta genes was amplified from genomic DNA with a multiplex PCR assay. The amplified TCR beta libraries were sequenced on the Illumina HiSeq System as 87-base-pair reads. Per the source publication's procedure: A later analysis counted tens of millions of unique TCR beta chains across the 700 or so repertoires, and roughly 10 million of these chains were shared by at least two donors. Raw reads were error-corrected and collapsed into unique sequences by a nearest-neighbor algorithm in which closely related sequences were merged to remove PCR and sequencing errors. Alignment of CDR3 sequences to IMGT reference sequences was used to assign V, D and J gene segments. For a sequence to be retained, at least a six-nucleotide match to both a V gene segment and a J gene segment was required. A rearrangement counted as productive if the CDR3 had no stop codons and remained in frame with V and J, and every other rearrangement counted as non-productive. CDR3 was defined according to IMGT convention as the region running from the second conserved V-encoded cysteine to the conserved J-encoded phenylalanine. In an earlier analysis of just under 600 of the donors, sequences lacking an unambiguous match to a single V gene segment were excluded. In an earlier analysis of a few hundred of the donors, V segments were called functional above 56.7% productive rearrangements and were called segregating when the between-donor standard deviation exceeded 5%. To diagnose cytomegalovirus status from the catalog of TCR beta chain sequences, a statistical classification framework was built. In a later analysis, V and J genes were assigned by comparing TCR nucleotide sequences against IMGT/GENE-DB human TR gene sequences. A later analysis assigned CDR3 sequences and most-parsimonious VDJ recombination scenarios with the TCRdist pipeline. A later analysis defined each TCR beta chain by its CDR3 amino acid sequence plus V-gene family, and excluded reads lacking a unique V-gene family. In a later analysis, approximately 590 highly shared, low-generation-probability nucleotide sequences were removed to address suspected cross-contamination and a sequencing artifact. A later analysis calculated a clonal expansion index for each public chain from normalized within-repertoire ranks of inferred template counts. In a later analysis, generation probabilities were computed with a VDJ recombination model fitted to out-of-frame rearrangements, and the resulting probabilities were checked against IGoR. In a later analysis, hypergeometric tests were used to score TCR-TCR, TCR-HLA and TCR-CMV co-occurrence, with a repertoire-size bias correction applied to TCR pairs. In a later analysis, false discovery rates were estimated by permuting HLA or CMV assignments 20 times. A later analysis grouped co-occurring TCRs with DBSCAN, adding TCRdist sequence similarity when clustering within HLA-allele-positive subsets. Repertoires with fewer than 30,000 or more than 120,000 public chains were left out of co-occurrence clustering, as were roughly five repertoires with anomalous nucleotide sharing. TCRdb obtained this table from immuneACCESS and retained in-frame rearrangements with V and J assigned. These tables miss some clones; where compared with another copy, unresolved V genes account for less than half of the shortfall, and the remainder is unexplained. V, J and clone size are those of that table, while D and trimming were read from the DNA. The sample has approximately 190,000 clones on record, roughly 80% of them singletons. Together, the top ten hold 3.5% to 4% of the sample.

The V end loses 5 bases and the J end loses 4 bases, and a stretch of 17 bases separates them. From the germline V gene (reference sequence), CDR1 is SEHNR and CDR2 is FQNEAQ. The CDR3 sequence holds 15 residues, the cysteine and phenylalanine included. Kept here is only the CDR3 DNA, which spans 45 bases and is read in frame from base 1. This clone occurred a few times. This clone's antigen is unknown. No per-base quality is available; no much larger clone lies one base away. This clonotype was sampled from a man aged 45-65 years in good health and CMV-seronegative. Rearrangement joined TRBV7-9 to TRBJ1-2; matching of 5 bases hints at TRBD1 as the D gene. The sequencing input was PBMCs. The DNA is as follows: TGTGCCAGCAGCCCCTCCAGGGAGGGCCTCTATGGCTACACCTTC. This is translated as CASSPSREGLYGYTF.